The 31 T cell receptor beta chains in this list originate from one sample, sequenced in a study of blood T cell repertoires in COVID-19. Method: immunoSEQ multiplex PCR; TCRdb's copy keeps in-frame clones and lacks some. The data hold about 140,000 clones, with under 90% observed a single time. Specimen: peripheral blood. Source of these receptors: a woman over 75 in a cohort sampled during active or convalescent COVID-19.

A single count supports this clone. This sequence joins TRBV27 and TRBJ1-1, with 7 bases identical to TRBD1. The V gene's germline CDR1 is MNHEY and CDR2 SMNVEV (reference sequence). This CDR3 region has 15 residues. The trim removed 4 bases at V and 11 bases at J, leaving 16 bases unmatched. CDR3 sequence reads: CASSSLYRQGVPAFF. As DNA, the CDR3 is TGTGCCAGCAGTTCCCTATACCGACAGGGAGTACCGGCTTTCTTT.

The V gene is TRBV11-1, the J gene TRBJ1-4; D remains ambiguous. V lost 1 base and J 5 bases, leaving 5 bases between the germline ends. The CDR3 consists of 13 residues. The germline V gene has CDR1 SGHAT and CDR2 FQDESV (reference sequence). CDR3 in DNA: TGTGCCAGCAGCTTAGGCCTAAATGAAAAACTGTTTTTT. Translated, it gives CASSLGLNEKLFF.

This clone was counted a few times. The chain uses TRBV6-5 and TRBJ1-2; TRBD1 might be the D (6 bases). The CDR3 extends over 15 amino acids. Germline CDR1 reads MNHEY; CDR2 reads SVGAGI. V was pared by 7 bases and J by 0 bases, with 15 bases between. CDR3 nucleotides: TGTGCCAGCACCCACGGTGGGGGCGCTAACTATGGCTACACCTTC. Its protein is CASTHGGGANYGYTF.

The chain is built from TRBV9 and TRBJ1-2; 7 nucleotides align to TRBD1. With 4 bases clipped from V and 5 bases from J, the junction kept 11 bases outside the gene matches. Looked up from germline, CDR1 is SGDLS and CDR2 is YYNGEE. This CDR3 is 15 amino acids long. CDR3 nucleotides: TGTGCCAGCAGCCTAACCATAGGCAGGGGGTATGGCTACACCTTC. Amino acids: CASSLTIGRGYGYTF.

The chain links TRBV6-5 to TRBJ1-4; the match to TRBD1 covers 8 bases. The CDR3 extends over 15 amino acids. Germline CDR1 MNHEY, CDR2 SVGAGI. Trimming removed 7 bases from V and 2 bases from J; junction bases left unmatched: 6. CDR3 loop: CASTRRQGTNEKLFF. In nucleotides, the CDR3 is TGTGCCAGCACACGGCGACAGGGGACTAATGAAAAACTGTTTTTT.

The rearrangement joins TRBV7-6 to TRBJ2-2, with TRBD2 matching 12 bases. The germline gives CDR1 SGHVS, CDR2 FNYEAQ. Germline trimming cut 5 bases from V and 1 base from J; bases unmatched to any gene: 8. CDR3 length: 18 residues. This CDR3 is CASSPRLAGDMNTGELFF. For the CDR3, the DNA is TGTGCCAGCAGCCCCCGACTAGCGGGGGATATGAACACCGGGGAGCTGTTTTTT.

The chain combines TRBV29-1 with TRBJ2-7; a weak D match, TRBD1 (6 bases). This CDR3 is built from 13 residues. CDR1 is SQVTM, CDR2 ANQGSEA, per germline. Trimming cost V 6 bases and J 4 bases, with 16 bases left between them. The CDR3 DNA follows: TGCAGCGTCCGAGGGAGACAGGAATACGAGCAGTACTTC. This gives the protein CSVRGRQEYEQYF.

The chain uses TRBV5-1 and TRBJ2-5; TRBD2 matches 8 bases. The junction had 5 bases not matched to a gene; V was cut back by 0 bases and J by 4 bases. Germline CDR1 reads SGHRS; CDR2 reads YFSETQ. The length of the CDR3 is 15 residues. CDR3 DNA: TGCGCCAGCAGCTTGGTACGGGGGGGAGCAGAGACCCAGTACTTC. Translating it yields CASSLVRGGAETQYF.

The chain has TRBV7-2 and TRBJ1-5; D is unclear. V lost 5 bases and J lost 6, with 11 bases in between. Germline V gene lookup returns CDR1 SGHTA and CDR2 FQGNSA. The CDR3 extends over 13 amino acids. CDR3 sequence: CASSAVGFQPQHF. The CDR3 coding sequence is TGTGCCAGCAGCGCCGTCGGGTTTCAGCCCCAGCATTTT.

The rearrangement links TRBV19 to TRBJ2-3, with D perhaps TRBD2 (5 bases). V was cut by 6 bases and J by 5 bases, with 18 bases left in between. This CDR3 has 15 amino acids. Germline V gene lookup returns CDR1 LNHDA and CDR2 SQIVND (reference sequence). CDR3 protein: CASRYGLARGDTQYF. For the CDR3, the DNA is TGTGCCAGTAGATATGGCCTTGCTCGGGGAGATACGCAGTATTTT.

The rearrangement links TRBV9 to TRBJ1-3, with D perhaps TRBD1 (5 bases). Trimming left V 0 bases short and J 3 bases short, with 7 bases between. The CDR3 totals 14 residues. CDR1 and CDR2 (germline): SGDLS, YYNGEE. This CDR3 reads CASSVGGLGNTIYF. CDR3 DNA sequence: TGTGCCAGCAGCGTAGGGGGCCTTGGAAACACCATATATTTT.

The CDR3 protein is CASSFYSYNEQFF. The DNA of the CDR3 is TGTGCCAGCAGCTTTTACAGTTACAATGAGCAGTTCTTC. This chain links TRBV7-9 with TRBJ2-1; D is unresolved. V lost 3 bases to trimming and J lost 4 bases, with 7 bases between them. Germline CDR1 is SEHNR and CDR2 is FQNEAQ (reference sequence). CDR3 length equals 13 residues. Combining the CDR3 with reference TRBV7-9 and TRBJ2-1 gives the whole variable domain DTGVSQNPRHKITKRGQNVTFRCDPISEHNRLYWYRQTLGQGPEFLTYFQNEAQLEKSRLLSDRFSAERPKGSFSTLEIQRTEQGDSAMYLCASSFYSYNEQFFGPGTRLTVL.

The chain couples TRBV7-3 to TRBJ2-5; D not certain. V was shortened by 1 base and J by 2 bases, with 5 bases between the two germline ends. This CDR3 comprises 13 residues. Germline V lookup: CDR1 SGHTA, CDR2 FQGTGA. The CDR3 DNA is TGTGCCAGCAGCTTAAGTCTGCAAGAGACCCAGTACTTC. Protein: CASSLSLQETQYF.

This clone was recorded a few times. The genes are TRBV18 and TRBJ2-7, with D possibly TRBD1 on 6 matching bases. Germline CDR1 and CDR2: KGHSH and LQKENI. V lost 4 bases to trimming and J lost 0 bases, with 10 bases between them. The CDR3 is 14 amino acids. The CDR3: CASSLQGSSYEQYF. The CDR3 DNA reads TGTGCCAGCTCACTCCAGGGGAGCTCCTACGAGCAGTACTTC.

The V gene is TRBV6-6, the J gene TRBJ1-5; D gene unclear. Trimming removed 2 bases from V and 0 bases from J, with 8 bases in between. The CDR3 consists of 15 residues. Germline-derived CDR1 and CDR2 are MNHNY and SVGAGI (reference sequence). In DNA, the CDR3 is TGTGCCAGCAGTTACAACCCCTATAGCAATCAGCCCCAGCATTTT. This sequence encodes CASSYNPYSNQPQHF.

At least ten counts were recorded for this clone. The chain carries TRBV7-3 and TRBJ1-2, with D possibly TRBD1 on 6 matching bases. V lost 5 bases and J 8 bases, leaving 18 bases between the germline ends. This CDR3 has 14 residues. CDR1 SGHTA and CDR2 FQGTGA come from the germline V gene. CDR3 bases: TGTGCCAGCAGCCCAACGAAGGACAGCAGGGGCTACACCTTC. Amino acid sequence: CASSPTKDSRGYTF. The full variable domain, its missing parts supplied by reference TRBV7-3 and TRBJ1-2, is GAGVSQTPSNKVTEKGKYVELRCDPISGHTALYWYRQSLGQGPEFLIYFQGTGAADDSGLPNDRFFAVRPEGSVSTLKIQRTERGDSAVYLCASSPTKDSRGYTFGSGTRLTVV.

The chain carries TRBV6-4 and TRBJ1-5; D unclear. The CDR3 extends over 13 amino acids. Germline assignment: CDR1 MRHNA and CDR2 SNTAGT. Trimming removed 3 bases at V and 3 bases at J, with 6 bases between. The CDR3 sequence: CASSERDNQPQHF. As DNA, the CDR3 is TGTGCCAGCAGTGAACGGGACAATCAGCCCCAGCATTTT.

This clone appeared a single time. Here the CDR3 DNA reads TGTGCCAGCAAAACGGGGGAGACCGGGGAGCTGTTTTTT. Residues: CASKTGETGELFF. The rearrangement joins TRBV6-5 to TRBJ2-2; maybe TRBD2 (6 bases). Trimming left V 7 bases short and J 5 bases short, with 11 bases between. The CDR3 runs to 13 residues. CDR1 is MNHEY, CDR2 SVGAGI, per germline.

CDR3 region: CASSPRGPQKEKLFF. DNA for the CDR3: TGTGCCAGCTCACCACGAGGGCCTCAGAAGGAAAAACTGTTTTTT. This chain joins TRBV18 and TRBJ1-4, with D hard to call. Trimming removed 1 base at V and 8 bases at J, with 14 bases between. There are 15 residues in the CDR3. In germline, CDR1 is KGHSH, CDR2 LQKENI.

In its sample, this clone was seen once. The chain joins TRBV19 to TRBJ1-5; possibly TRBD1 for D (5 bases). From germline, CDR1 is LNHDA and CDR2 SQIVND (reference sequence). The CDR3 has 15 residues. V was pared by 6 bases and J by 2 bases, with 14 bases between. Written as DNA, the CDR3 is TGTGCCAGTAGCCCACTGGGGCCAGGCAATCAGCCCCAGCATTTT. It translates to CASSPLGPGNQPQHF.

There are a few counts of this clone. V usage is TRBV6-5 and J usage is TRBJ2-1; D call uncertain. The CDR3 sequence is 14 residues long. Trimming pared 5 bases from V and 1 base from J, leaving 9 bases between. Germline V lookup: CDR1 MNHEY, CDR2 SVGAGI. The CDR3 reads CASSPSDSYNEQFF. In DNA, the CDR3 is TGTGCCAGCAGTCCGAGCGATTCCTACAATGAGCAGTTCTTC.

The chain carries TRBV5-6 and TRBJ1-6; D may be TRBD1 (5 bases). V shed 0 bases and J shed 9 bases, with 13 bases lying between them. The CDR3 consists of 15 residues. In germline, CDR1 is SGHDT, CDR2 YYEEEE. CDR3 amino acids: CASSLGSWRGSPLHF. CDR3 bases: TGTGCCAGCAGCTTGGGGAGTTGGAGGGGTTCACCCCTCCACTTT.

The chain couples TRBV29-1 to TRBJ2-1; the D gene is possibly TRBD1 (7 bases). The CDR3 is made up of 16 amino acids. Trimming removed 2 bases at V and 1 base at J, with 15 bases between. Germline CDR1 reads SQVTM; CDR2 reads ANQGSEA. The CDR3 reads CSVERRAGGSYNEQFF. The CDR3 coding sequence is TGCAGCGTTGAAAGGAGGGCAGGGGGGTCCTACAATGAGCAGTTCTTC.

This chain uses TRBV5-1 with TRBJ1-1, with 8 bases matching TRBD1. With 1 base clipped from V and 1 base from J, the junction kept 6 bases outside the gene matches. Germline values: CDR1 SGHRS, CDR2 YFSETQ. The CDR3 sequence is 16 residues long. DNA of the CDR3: TGCGCCAGCAGCTTGAGGGCAGGGGGCGCGAACACTGAAGCTTTCTTT. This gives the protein CASSLRAGGANTEAFF.

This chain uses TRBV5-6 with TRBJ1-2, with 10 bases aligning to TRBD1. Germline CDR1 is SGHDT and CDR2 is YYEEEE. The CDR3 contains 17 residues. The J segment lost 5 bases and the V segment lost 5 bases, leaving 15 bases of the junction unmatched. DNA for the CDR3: TGTGCCAGCAGGCCGACAGGGGGCCTCTCGGCCCGATATGGCTACACCTTC. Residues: CASRPTGGLSARYGYTF.

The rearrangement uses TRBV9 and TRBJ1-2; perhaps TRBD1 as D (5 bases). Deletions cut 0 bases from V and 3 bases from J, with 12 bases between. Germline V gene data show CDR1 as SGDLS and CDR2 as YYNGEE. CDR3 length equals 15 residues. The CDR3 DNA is TGTGCCAGCAGCGTAGAGCAGGGTCTAGACTATGGCTACACCTTC. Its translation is CASSVEQGLDYGYTF.

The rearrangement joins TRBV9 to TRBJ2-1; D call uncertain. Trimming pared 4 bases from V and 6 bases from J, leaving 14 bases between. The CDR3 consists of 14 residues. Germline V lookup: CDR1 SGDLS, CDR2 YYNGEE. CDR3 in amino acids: CASSSPEPRNEQFF. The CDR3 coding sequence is TGTGCCAGCAGCTCCCCCGAGCCTCGCAATGAGCAGTTCTTC.

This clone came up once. The CDR3 protein is CASSLLSGAGSEPQHF. The CDR3 nucleotides are TGTGCCAGCAGTTTACTCAGTGGGGCAGGCAGCGAGCCCCAGCATTTT. The chain joins TRBV27 to TRBJ1-5, with D possibly being TRBD1 (5 bases). CDR1 is MNHEY and CDR2 is SMNVEV in the germline V gene (reference sequence). Between the trimmed V and J ends, which lost 2 bases and 8 bases, there was a span of 19 bases. The CDR3 is made up of 16 amino acids.

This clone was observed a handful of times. CDR3 in DNA: TGTGCCAGCAGCAAAGGAGGGTTCGACACTGAAGCTTTCTTT. Translation gives CASSKGGFDTEAFF. The rearrangement joins TRBV7-9 to TRBJ1-1, with no clear D. Germline loops: CDR1 SEHNR, CDR2 FQNEAQ (reference sequence). This CDR3 region has 14 residues. V lost 5 bases and J lost 3, with 13 bases in between.

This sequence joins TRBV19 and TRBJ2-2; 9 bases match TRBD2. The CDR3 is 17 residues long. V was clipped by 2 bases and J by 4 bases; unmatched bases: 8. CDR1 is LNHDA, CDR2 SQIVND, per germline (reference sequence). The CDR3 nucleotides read TGTGCCAGTAGTATATTGGCGGGGGGGCCGGTCACCGGGGAGCTGTTTTTT. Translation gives CASSILAGGPVTGELFF.

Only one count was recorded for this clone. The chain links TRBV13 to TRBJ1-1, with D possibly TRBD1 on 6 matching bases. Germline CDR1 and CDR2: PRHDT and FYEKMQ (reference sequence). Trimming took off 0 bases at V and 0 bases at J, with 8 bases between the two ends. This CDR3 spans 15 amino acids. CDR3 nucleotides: TGTGCCAGCAGCTTAGGGCAGGGGTTGAACACTGAAGCTTTCTTT. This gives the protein CASSLGQGLNTEAFF.